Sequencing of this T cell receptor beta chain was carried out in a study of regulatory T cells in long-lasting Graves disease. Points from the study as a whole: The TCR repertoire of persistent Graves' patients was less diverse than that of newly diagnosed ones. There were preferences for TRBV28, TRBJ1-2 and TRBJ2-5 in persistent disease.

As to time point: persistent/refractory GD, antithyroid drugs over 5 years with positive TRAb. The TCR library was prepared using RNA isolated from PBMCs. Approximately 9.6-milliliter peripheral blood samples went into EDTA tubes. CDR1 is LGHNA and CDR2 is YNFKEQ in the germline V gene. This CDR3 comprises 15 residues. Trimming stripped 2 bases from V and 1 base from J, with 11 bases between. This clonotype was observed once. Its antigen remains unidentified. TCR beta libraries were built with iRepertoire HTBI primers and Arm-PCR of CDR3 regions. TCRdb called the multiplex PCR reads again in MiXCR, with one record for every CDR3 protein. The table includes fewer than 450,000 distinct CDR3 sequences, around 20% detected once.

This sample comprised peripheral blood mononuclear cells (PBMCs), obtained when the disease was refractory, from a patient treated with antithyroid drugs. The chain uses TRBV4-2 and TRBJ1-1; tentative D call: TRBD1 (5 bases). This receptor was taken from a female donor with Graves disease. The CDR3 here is CASSQRQGTNTEAFF. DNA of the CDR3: TGTGCCAGCAGCCAACGGCAGGGAACGAACACTGAAGCTTTCTTT.